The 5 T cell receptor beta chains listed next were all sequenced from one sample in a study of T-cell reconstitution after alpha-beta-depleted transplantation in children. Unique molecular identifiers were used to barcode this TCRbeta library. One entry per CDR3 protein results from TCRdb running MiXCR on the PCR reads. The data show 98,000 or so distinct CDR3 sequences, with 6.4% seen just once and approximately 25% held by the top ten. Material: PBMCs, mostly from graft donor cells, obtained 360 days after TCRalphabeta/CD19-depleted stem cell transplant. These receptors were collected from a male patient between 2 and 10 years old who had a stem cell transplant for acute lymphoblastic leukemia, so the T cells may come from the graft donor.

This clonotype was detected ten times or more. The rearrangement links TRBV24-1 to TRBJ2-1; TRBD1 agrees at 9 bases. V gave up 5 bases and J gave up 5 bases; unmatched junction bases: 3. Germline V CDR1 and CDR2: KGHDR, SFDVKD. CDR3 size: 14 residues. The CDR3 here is CATSGQGVHNEQFF. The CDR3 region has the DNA TGTGCCACCAGTGGACAGGGGGTTCACAATGAGCAGTTCTTC.

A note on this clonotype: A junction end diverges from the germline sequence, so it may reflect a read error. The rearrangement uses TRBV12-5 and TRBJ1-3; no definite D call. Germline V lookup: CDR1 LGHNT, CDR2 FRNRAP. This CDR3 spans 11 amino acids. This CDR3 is CASGLGNTIYF. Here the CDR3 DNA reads TGTGCTAGTGGCTTGGGAAACACCATATATTTT. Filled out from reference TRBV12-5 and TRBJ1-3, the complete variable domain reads DARVTQTPRHKVTEMGQEVTMRCQPILGHNTVFWYRQTMMQGLELLAYFRNRAPLDDSGMPKDRFSAEMPDATLATLKIQPSEPRDSAVYFCASGLGNTIYFGEGSWLTVV.

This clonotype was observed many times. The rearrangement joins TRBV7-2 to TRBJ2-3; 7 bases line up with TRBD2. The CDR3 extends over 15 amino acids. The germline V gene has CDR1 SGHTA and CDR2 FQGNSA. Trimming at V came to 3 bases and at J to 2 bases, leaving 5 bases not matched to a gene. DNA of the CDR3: TGTGCCAGCAGCTTCCGGCGGGGGTACACAGATACGCAGTATTTT. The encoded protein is CASSFRRGYTDTQYF.

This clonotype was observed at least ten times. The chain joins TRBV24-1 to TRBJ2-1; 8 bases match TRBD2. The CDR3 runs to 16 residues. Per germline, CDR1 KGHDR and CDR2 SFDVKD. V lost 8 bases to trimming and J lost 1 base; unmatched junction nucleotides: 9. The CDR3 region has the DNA TGTGCCACCAAAGAACAAGCGGGAGCGTCCTACAATGAGCAGTTCTTC. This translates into CATKEQAGASYNEQFF.

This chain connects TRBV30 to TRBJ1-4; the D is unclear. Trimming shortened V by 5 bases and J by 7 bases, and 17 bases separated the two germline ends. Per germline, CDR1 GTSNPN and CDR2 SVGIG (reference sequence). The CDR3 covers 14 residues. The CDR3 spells CAWGSDKMFEKLFF. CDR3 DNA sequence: TGTGCCTGGGGCTCAGACAAGATGTTTGAAAAACTGTTTTTT. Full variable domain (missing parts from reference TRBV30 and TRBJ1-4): SQTIHQWPATLVQPVGSPLSLECTVEGTSNPNLYWYRQAAGRGLQLLFYSVGIGQISSEVPQNLSASRPQDRQFILSSKKLLLSDSGFYLCAWGSDKMFEKLFFGSGTQLSVL.